This passage covers 27 T cell receptor beta chains from one sample sequenced in a study of shared clonotypes between healthy human individuals. Clones were sequenced by immunoSEQ multiplex PCR, and TCRdb holds only the in-frame ones, with some missing. Here the sample spans 2 million or so clones, 90% to 95% being singletons. The sample consisted of naive CD4+ T cells sorted from blood. Subset here: CD45RA+ positively selected. The receptor set was obtained from a man between 18 and 29 years old in good health.

The rearrangement links TRBV7-9 to TRBJ2-3, with D perhaps matching TRBD2 (6 bases). Trimming left V 0 bases short and J 6 bases short, with 10 bases between. Germline V lookup: CDR1 SEHNR, CDR2 FQNEAQ (reference sequence). The length of the CDR3 is 14 residues. The DNA for the CDR3 is TGTGCCAGCAGCTTAGCCAGTGGAGGGGATACGCAGTATTTT. Amino acid sequence: CASSLASGGDTQYF. Full variable domain (missing parts from reference TRBV7-9 and TRBJ2-3): DTGVSQNPRHKITKRGQNVTFRCDPISEHNRLYWYRQTLGQGPEFLTYFQNEAQLEKSRLLSDRFSAERPKGSFSTLEIQRTEQGDSAMYLCASSLASGGDTQYFGPGTRLTVL.

The chain uses TRBV18 and TRBJ2-3; D remains unclear. V was shortened by 4 bases and J by 1 base, with 9 bases between the two germline ends. The germline CDR1 and CDR2 sequences are KGHSH and LQKENI. There are 14 residues in the CDR3. Here the CDR3 DNA reads TGTGCCAGCTCACAGGCGACCCGCACAGATACGCAGTATTTT. This translates into CASSQATRTDTQYF.

V and J are TRBV28 and TRBJ2-3; tentatively, D is TRBD1 (5 bases). CDR3 size: 15 residues. V gave up 3 bases and J gave up 3 bases, with 13 bases separating them. CDR1 MDHEN and CDR2 SYDVKM come from the germline V gene. In DNA, the CDR3 is TGTGCCAGCAGTTTGGGTACAGGTATAACAGATACGCAGTATTTT. It is translated as CASSLGTGITDTQYF.

The V and J genes are TRBV27 and TRBJ1-6; tentatively, D is TRBD1 (6 bases). The CDR3 covers 16 residues. Germline V lookup: CDR1 MNHEY, CDR2 SMNVEV (reference sequence). The V gene lost 4 bases and the J gene lost 5 bases, with 15 bases spanning the gap. CDR3 protein: CASSWSGVPDNSPLHF. In nucleotides, the CDR3 is TGTGCCAGCAGTTGGTCAGGGGTCCCCGATAATTCACCCCTCCACTTT.

V usage is TRBV5-4 and J usage is TRBJ2-1; possible D gene TRBD2, 6 bases. With 4 bases removed from V and 6 bases from J, the gap between germline ends came to 20 bases. The CDR3 loop spans 16 amino acids. Germline loops: CDR1 SGHNT, CDR2 YYREEE (reference sequence). The CDR3 coding sequence is TGTGCCAGCAGCAGGGCCGGGACTCAAAGGAGCAATGAGCAGTTCTTC. Residues: CASSRAGTQRSNEQFF.

The chain carries TRBV10-3 and TRBJ2-2; D is unresolved. CDR1 is ENHRY, CDR2 SYGVKD, per germline. There are 13 residues in the CDR3. V gave up 1 base and J gave up 6 bases, with 6 bases separating them. The DNA of the CDR3 is TGTGCCATCAGTGAGTTTAGGGCCGGGGAGCTGTTTTTT. Translated: CAISEFRAGELFF.

The V gene is TRBV27, the J gene TRBJ2-3; tentatively, D is TRBD2 (6 bases). V shed 1 base and J shed 1 base, with 18 bases lying between them. The germline V gene encodes CDR1 MNHEY and CDR2 SMNVEV (reference sequence). This CDR3 is built from 18 residues. CDR3: CASSLFPTSRKGTDTQYF. The CDR3 DNA sequence: TGTGCCAGCAGTTTATTCCCAACTAGCAGGAAGGGCACAGATACGCAGTATTTT.

The chain carries TRBV4-3 and TRBJ1-2, with 10 bases that match TRBD1. The length of the CDR3 is 16 residues. The V and J ends lost 0 bases and 4 bases, in that order; junction bases with no gene match: 5. The germline CDR1 and CDR2 sequences are LGHNA and YSLEER. The CDR3 region is CASSQEMGQGTYGYTF. In nucleotides, the CDR3 is TGCGCCAGCAGCCAAGAAATGGGACAGGGGACCTATGGCTACACCTTC.

The rearrangement joins TRBV15 to TRBJ2-4; D is perhaps TRBD1 (6 bases). Trimming removed 0 bases from V and 5 bases from J, with 11 bases in between. From germline, CDR1 is LNHNV and CDR2 YYDKDF (reference sequence). The CDR3 covers 15 residues. The CDR3 loop reads CATSRDPQGQNIQYF. DNA of the CDR3: TGTGCCACCAGCAGAGATCCACAGGGACAAAACATTCAGTACTTC.

The chain combines TRBV11-2 with TRBJ2-1; D gene uncertain. CDR1 and CDR2 from the germline V gene are SGHAT and FQNNGV. The V end was cut by 4 bases, the J end by 1 base, with 11 bases between. CDR3 size: 15 residues. CDR3 amino acids: CASSSEDRSYNEQFF. CDR3 DNA sequence: TGTGCCAGCAGCTCCGAGGACCGGTCCTACAATGAGCAGTTCTTC.

The chain carries TRBV5-6 and TRBJ2-3; TRBD1 aligns across 10 bases. The CDR3 runs 16 residues. The germline gives CDR1 SGHDT, CDR2 YYEEEE. Trimming took 0 bases from V and 2 from J; bases not matched to a gene: 3. The CDR3 bases are TGTGCCAGCAGCTTGGGACAGGGGGCCTACACAGATACGCAGTATTTT. It codes for CASSLGQGAYTDTQYF.

This clone came up once. The chain has TRBV10-3 and TRBJ1-2; 8 bases are shared with TRBD1. Germline CDR1 reads ENHRY; CDR2 reads SYGVKD. The CDR3 runs 14 residues. J was trimmed by 6 bases and V by 4 bases; bases with no gene match: 7. The CDR3 loop is CAISGQGNGDGYTF. Written as DNA, the CDR3 is TGTGCCATCAGTGGACAGGGGAACGGAGATGGCTACACCTTC.

The chain employs TRBV19 and TRBJ2-2; tentative D call: TRBD1 (6 bases). The germline V and J ends were trimmed by 4 bases and 6 bases, with 12 bases remaining between them. Germline-derived CDR1 and CDR2 are LNHDA and SQIVND (reference sequence). The CDR3 sequence is 14 residues long. The CDR3 region has the DNA TGTGCCAGTAGTAGTCAGGGGTACGCCGGGGAGCTGTTTTTT. Its translation is CASSSQGYAGELFF.

The J gene is TRBJ1-5, the V gene TRBV29-1; D possibly corresponds to TRBD1 (5 bases). The CDR3 covers 14 residues. Germline-derived CDR1 and CDR2 are SQVTM and ANQGSEA. The V gene lost 4 bases and the J gene lost 3 bases, with 13 bases spanning the gap. Written as DNA, the CDR3 is TGCAGCGTTGGGGATCTGGGGCCCAATCAGCCCCAGCATTTT. The encoded protein is CSVGDLGPNQPQHF.

V gene TRBV5-1 combines with J gene TRBJ1-3; D unclear. Trimming cost V 6 bases and J 4 bases, with 14 bases left between them. Germline V gene sequence: CDR1 SGHRS, CDR2 YFSETQ. The CDR3 spans 14 residues. The CDR3 spells CASKLIESGNTIYF. The CDR3 DNA is TGCGCCAGCAAACTTATTGAGTCAGGAAACACCATATATTTT.

The J gene is TRBJ1-2, the V gene TRBV2; 12 bases are a match to TRBD1. Germline loops: CDR1 SNHLY, CDR2 FYNNEI. V lost 3 bases to trimming and J lost 2 bases; unmatched junction nucleotides: 4. This CDR3 region has 16 residues. CDR3 loop: CASSEGQGAHNYGYTF. CDR3 DNA sequence: TGTGCCAGCAGTGAGGGACAGGGGGCTCACAACTATGGCTACACCTTC.

The chain is built from TRBV7-8 and TRBJ2-7, with 9 bases aligning to TRBD1. Germline CDR1 SGHVS, CDR2 FQNEAQ. This CDR3 comprises 15 residues. V shed 3 bases and J 2 bases; nucleotides not matched to a gene: 5. The CDR3 reads CASSFPGQGTYEQYF. The CDR3 region has the DNA TGTGCCAGCAGCTTTCCGGGACAGGGAACCTACGAGCAGTACTTC.

This chain uses TRBV6-1 with TRBJ1-6; no firm D call. This CDR3 comprises 16 residues. Deletions cut 2 bases from V and 6 bases from J, with 14 bases between. The germline V gene has CDR1 MNHNS and CDR2 SASEGT. The CDR3 loop is CASSEYGASSNSPLHF. As DNA, the CDR3 is TGTGCCAGCAGTGAATACGGCGCGTCTAGTAATTCACCCCTCCACTTT.

This sequence joins TRBV7-2 and TRBJ2-4; D is unclear. CDR1 and CDR2 (germline): SGHTA, FQGNSA. CDR3 length: 14 residues. Trimming removed 4 bases from V and 7 bases from J, with 14 bases in between. The CDR3 coding sequence is TGTGCCAGCAGCTCCCGACCCTTGAACAACATTCAGTACTTC. Amino acid sequence: CASSSRPLNNIQYF.

This chain links TRBV4-2 with TRBJ1-2, with TRBD1 identical over 8 bases. CDR1 and CDR2 (germline): LGHNA, YNFKEQ. This CDR3 has 15 residues. The J segment lost 4 bases and the V segment lost 0 bases, leaving 4 bases of the junction unmatched. The CDR3 spells CASSQDWTGPYGYTF. The CDR3 DNA reads as TGTGCCAGCAGCCAAGATTGGACAGGGCCCTATGGCTACACCTTC.

A word on this clone: One junction end does not reproduce the germline sequence, and a read error may be involved. The chain uses TRBV5-1 and TRBJ2-5; 9 bases are shared with TRBD1. Germline CDR1 is SGHRS and CDR2 is YFSETQ. The CDR3 has 16 amino acids. The CDR3: CASSFPGQGPQEAQYF. In DNA form, the CDR3 reads TGCGCCAGCAGCTTTCCGGGACAGGGCCCTCAAGAGGCCCAGTACTTC.

The genes are TRBV14 and TRBJ1-2, with D maybe TRBD1 (5 bases). Germline V gene data show CDR1 as SGHDN and CDR2 as FVKESK. The CDR3 sequence is 14 residues long. Trimming cost V 1 base and J 4 bases, with 10 bases left between them. CDR3 in amino acids: CASSQGSGGYGYTF. DNA of the CDR3: TGTGCCAGCAGCCAAGGGTCGGGGGGCTATGGCTACACCTTC.

V gene TRBV2 combines with J gene TRBJ1-4; 10 bases fit TRBD1. Unmatched junction bases numbered 3, after V lost 7 bases and J lost 7 bases. The CDR3 loop spans 13 amino acids. Germline V CDR1 and CDR2: SNHLY, FYNNEI. The CDR3 DNA reads as TGTGCCAGCACGCGGGACAGGGGTGAAAAACTGTTTTTT. It is translated as CASTRDRGEKLFF.

The rearrangement joins TRBV30 to TRBJ1-5; D unclear. With 1 base removed from V and 0 bases from J, the gap between germline ends came to 7 bases. CDR1 is GTSNPN, CDR2 SVGIG, per germline (reference sequence). The CDR3 consists of 14 residues. The CDR3 DNA sequence: TGTGCCTGGAGTGAGGGCAGTAGCAATCAGCCCCAGCATTTT. Its protein is CAWSEGSSNQPQHF. The full variable domain, with the rest looked up from reference TRBV30 and TRBJ1-5, is SQTIHQWPATLVQPVGSPLSLECTVEGTSNPNLYWYRQAAGRGLQLLFYSVGIGQISSEVPQNLSASRPQDRQFILSSKKLLLSDSGFYLCAWSEGSSNQPQHFGDGTRLSIL.

This clone has more than one count but fewer than ten. The chain recombines TRBV4-1 with TRBJ1-1, with D possibly matching TRBD1 (6 bases). Germline V CDR1 and CDR2: MGHRA, YSYEKL. The CDR3 is made up of 17 amino acids. With 0 bases removed from V and 0 bases from J, the gap between germline ends came to 14 bases. This chain's CDR3 is CASSQEGHGLMNTEAFF. CDR3 coding DNA: TGCGCCAGCAGCCAAGAGGGACATGGACTTATGAACACTGAAGCTTTCTTT.

The chain combines TRBV5-1 with TRBJ1-2; perhaps TRBD1 as D (5 bases). From germline, CDR1 is SGHRS and CDR2 YFSETQ. The V end was cut by 0 bases, the J end by 7 bases, with 16 bases between. The CDR3 contains 15 residues. The CDR3 DNA follows: TGCGCCAGCAGCTTGGCCCAGACAGAATGGCGTGGCTACACCTTC. Protein product: CASSLAQTEWRGYTF.

Comments on this clone: Within the sample, other DNA sequences also encode this same CDR3. V and J are TRBV9 and TRBJ2-2, with 7 bases lining up with TRBD1. The junction had 8 bases not matched to a gene; V was cut back by 4 bases and J by 2 bases. The CDR3 has 16 residues. The V gene's germline CDR1 is SGDLS and CDR2 YYNGEE. The CDR3 DNA reads as TGTGCCAGCAGCCCAAGGACAGGTACAAACACCGGGGAGCTGTTTTTT. Protein sequence: CASSPRTGTNTGELFF.